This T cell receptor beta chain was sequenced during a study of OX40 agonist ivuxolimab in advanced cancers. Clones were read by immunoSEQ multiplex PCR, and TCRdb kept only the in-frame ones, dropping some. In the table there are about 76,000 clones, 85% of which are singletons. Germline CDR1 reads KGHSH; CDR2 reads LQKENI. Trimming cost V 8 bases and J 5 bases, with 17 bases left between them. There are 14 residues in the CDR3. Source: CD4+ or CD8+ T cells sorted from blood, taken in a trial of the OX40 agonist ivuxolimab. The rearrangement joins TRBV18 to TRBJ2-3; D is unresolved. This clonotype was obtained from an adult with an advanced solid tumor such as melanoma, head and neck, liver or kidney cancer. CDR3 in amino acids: CASTRNSGRDTQYF. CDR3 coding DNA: TGTGCCAGCACTCGCAATAGTGGTAGAGATACGCAGTATTTT.